The rows below give T cell receptor beta chains drawn from one sample of a study of blood T cell repertoires in COVID-19. Clones were sequenced by immunoSEQ multiplex PCR, and TCRdb holds only the in-frame ones, with some missing. This table holds hundreds of thousands of clones, about 85% found once. The sample was PBMCs or T cells enriched from blood (not recorded which). All receptors derive from a woman aged 18-29 years with acute COVID-19. Both conserved end residues are part of each CDR3. Fields, in order: J gene, clone size, D gene, V gene, CDR3 protein, CDR3 DNA. A D gene is named only where the DNA matches it firmly. Size is omitted from some rows. Given values are once, few, many or a class for expanded clones.

J gene: TRBJ2-1
clone size: NA
D gene: NA
V gene: TRBV7-3
CDR3 protein: CASSSSGGYNEQFF
CDR3 DNA: TGTGCCAGCAGCTCCTCCGGGGGCTACAATGAGCAGTTCTTC

J gene: TRBJ1-1
clone size: NA
D gene: NA
V gene: TRBV6-2/TRBV6-3
CDR3 protein: CASSRRGALTEAFF
CDR3 DNA: TGTGCCAGCAGTAGACGTGGGGCGCTTACTGAAGCTTTCTTT

J gene: TRBJ1-1
clone size: NA
D gene: TRBD1
V gene: TRBV18
CDR3 protein: CASSPGQGDGTEAFF
CDR3 DNA: TGTGCCAGCTCACCAGGACAGGGGGACGGCACTGAAGCTTTCTTT

J gene: TRBJ1-1
clone size: few
D gene: NA
V gene: TRBV4-2
CDR3 protein: CASSQDRMNTEAFF
CDR3 DNA: TGTGCCAGCAGCCAGGACAGAATGAACACTGAAGCTTTCTTT

J gene: TRBJ1-1
clone size: NA
D gene: TRBD1
V gene: TRBV19
CDR3 protein: CASSGQGVAEAFF
CDR3 DNA: TGTGCCAGTAGCGGACAGGGAGTGGCTGAAGCTTTCTTT

J gene: TRBJ2-3
clone size: NA
D gene: TRBD2
V gene: TRBV7-9
CDR3 protein: CASMGGGGDTQYF
CDR3 DNA: TGTGCCAGCATGGGGGGGGGAGGTGATACGCAGTATTTT

J gene: TRBJ2-2
clone size: NA
D gene: TRBD1
V gene: TRBV11-3
CDR3 protein: CASSLAQGAGTGELFF
CDR3 DNA: TGTGCCAGCAGCTTAGCCCAGGGGGCGGGCACCGGGGAGCTGTTTTTT

J gene: TRBJ2-7
clone size: NA
D gene: NA
V gene: TRBV5-1
CDR3 protein: CASSLASSYEQYF
CDR3 DNA: TGCGCCAGCAGCTTGGCCTCTTCCTACGAGCAGTACTTC

J gene: TRBJ1-5
clone size: NA
D gene: NA
V gene: TRBV27
CDR3 protein: CASSSLSGNQPQHF
CDR3 DNA: TGTGCCAGCAGTTCTTTAAGCGGCAATCAGCCCCAGCATTTT

J gene: TRBJ1-1
clone size: NA
D gene: NA
V gene: TRBV12-3/TRBV12-4
CDR3 protein: CASSFKWRAFF
CDR3 DNA: TGTGCCAGCAGTTTCAAATGGAGGGCTTTCTTT

J gene: TRBJ2-7
clone size: NA
D gene: NA
V gene: TRBV7-6
CDR3 protein: CASSLEVGLPYEQYF
CDR3 DNA: TGTGCCAGCAGCTTAGAAGTGGGACTGCCCTACGAGCAGTACTTC